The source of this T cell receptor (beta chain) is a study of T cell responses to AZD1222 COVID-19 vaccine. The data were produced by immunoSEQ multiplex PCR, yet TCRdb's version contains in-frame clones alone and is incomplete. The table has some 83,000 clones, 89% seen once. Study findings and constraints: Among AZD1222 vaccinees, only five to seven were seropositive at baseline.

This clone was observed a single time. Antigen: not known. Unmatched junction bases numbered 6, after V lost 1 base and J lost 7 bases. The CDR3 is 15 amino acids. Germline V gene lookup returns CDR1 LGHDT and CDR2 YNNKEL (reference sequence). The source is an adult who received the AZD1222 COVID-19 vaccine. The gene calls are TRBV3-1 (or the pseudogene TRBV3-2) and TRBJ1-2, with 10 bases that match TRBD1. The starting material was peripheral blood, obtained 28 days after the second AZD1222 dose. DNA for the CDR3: TGTGCCAGCAGCCAAGGGGACAGGGGTGTGGGTGGCTACACCTTC. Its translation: CASSQGDRGVGGYTF.